The T cell receptor beta chain described here comes from a study of blood T cells in healthy people across ages. Study findings and constraints: Donor CMV infection status was unknown, possibly confounding age-related changes in expanded clonotypes. Long-lived donors exceeded aged donors in naive CD4+ cells and diversity. With age, beta diversity per million T cells declined roughly linearly, significantly by 35 to 40.

It was with a sample-barcoded 5' primer and a J-beta primer mix that a second PCR of roughly 6 to 11 cycles was run. One entry per CDR3 protein, called by TCRdb with MiXCR from the 5' RACE reads. The sample lists some 1.6 million distinct CDR3 sequences; almost 35% were seen once. This clonotype was recorded at least ten times. Its antigen is unidentified. Germline CDR1 is MNHEY and CDR2 is SVGEGT. V was clipped by 6 bases and J by 1 base; unmatched bases: 11. This CDR3 has 16 residues. Total RNA, at least 5.5 micrograms per sample, was extracted from PBMCs. The specimen was blood. The receptor was isolated from a woman aged 30 to 39 in good health. The rearrangement joins TRBV6-2 or TRBV6-3 to TRBJ2-5; TRBD1 matches at 7 bases. CDR3 protein: CASRNRQGFIQETQYF. The CDR3 region has the DNA TGTGCCAGCAGGAACAGACAGGGATTCATCCAAGAGACCCAGTACTTC.